The clone carrying this T cell receptor beta chain has a count of ten or more. What it binds is unknown. Across 18 months, stable Graves' hyperthyroidism was marked by no progression to ophthalmopathy. The study enrolled patients aged 18 to 65 with newly diagnosed hyperthyroidism of under 2 months' duration. Using RNA transcripts as the source, TCR beta CDR3 regions were amplified. Initially, a first-round RT-PCR of the TCR CDR3 employed the HTBI primer set. A single record per CDR3 protein comes from TCRdb applying MiXCR to the multiplex PCR reads. Of approximately 520,000 distinct CDR3 sequences in the sample, roughly 20% were seen once. This CDR3 is 11 amino acids long. Between the trimmed V and J ends, which lost 5 bases and 5 bases, there was a span of 9 bases. Germline V lookup: CDR1 DFQATT, CDR2 SNEGSKA (reference sequence). This specimen belongs to a study of T cells in Graves' hyperthyroidism and ophthalmopathy. Notes on the study in general: Most expanded thyroid clonotypes above 0.001 also appeared in blood. Researchers report that a 13 V-J model separated ophthalmopathy from stable hyperthyroidism.

The chain is built from TRBV20-1 and TRBJ1-2; no clear D gene. The source is a man younger than 35 with Graves' hyperthyroidism. Sequenced material: blood. The CDR3 region has the DNA TGCAGTGCTCTAACATTATATGGCTACACCTTC. Encoded protein: CSALTLYGYTF.